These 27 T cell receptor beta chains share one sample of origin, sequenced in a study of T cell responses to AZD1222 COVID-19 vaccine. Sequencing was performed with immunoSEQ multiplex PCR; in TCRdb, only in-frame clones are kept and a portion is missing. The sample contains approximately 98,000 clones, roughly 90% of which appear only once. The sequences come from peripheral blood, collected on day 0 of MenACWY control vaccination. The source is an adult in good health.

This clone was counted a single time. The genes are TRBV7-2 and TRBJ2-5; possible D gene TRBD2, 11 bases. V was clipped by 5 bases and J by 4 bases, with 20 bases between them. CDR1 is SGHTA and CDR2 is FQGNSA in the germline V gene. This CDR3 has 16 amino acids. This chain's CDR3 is CASSPSGGTGAETQYF. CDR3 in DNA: TGTGCCAGCAGCCCTAGCGGGGGGACAGGGGCAGAGACCCAGTACTTC.

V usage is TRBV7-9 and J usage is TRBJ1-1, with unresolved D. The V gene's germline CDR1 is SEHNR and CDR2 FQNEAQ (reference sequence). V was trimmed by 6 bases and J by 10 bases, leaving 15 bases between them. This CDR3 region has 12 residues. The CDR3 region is CASRTPPAGAFF. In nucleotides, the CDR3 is TGTGCCAGCAGGACGCCACCGGCAGGAGCTTTCTTT.

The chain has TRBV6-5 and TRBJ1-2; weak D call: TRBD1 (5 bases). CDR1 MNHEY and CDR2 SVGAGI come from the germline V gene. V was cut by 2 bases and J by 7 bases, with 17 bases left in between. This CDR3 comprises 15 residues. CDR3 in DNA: TGTGCCAGCAGTTACCCACCGGGACGGGCGGGTGGCTACACCTTC. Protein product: CASSYPPGRAGGYTF.

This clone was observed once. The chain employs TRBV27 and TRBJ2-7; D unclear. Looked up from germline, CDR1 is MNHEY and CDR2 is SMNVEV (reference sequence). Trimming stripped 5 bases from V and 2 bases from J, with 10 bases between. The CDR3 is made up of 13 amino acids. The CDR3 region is CASSPTLAYEQYF. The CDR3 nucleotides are TGTGCCAGCAGTCCGACTTTAGCCTACGAGCAGTACTTC.

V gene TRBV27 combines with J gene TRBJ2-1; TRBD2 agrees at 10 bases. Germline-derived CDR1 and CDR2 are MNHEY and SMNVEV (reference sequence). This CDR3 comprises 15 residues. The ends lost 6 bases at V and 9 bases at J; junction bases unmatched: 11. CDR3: CASSPMSGGVIEQFF. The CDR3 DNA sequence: TGTGCCAGCAGCCCCATGAGCGGGGGGGTGATTGAGCAGTTCTTC.

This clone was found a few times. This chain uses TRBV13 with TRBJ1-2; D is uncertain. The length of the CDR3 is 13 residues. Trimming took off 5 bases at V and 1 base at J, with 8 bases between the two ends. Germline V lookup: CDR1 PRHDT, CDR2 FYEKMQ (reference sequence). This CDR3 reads CASSRNFNYGYTF. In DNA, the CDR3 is TGTGCCAGCAGCCGGAACTTTAACTATGGCTACACCTTC. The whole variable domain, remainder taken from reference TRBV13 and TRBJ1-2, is AAGVIQSPRHLIKEKRETATLKCYPIPRHDTVYWYQQGPGQDPQFLISFYEKMQSDKGSIPDRFSAQQFSDYHSELNMSSLELGDSALYFCASSRNFNYGYTFGSGTRLTVV.

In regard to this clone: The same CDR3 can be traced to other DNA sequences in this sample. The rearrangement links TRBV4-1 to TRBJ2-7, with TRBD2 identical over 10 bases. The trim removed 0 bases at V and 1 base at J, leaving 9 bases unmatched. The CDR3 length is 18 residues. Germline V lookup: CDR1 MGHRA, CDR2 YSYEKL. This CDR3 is CASSQEGSLAGESYEQYF. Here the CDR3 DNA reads TGCGCCAGCAGCCAAGAGGGCTCTCTAGCGGGGGAATCCTACGAGCAGTACTTC.

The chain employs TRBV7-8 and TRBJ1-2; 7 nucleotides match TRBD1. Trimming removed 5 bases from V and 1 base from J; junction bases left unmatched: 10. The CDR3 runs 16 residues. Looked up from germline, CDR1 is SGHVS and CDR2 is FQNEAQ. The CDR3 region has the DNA TGTGCCAGCAGCCCCCAGGGACCAGGGGGTAACTATGGCTACACCTTC. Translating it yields CASSPQGPGGNYGYTF.

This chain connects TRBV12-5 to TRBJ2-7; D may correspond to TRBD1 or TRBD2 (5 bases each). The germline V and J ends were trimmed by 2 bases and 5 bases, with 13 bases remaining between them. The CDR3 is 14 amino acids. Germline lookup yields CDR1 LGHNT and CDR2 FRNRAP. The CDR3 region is CASGLLREGNEQYF. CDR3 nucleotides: TGTGCTAGTGGTTTGTTACGAGAGGGGAACGAGCAGTACTTC.

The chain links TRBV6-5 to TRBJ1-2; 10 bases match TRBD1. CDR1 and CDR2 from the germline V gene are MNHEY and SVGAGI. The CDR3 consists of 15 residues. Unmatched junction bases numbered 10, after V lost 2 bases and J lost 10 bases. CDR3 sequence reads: CASSYGRRTGGLYTF. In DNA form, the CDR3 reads TGTGCCAGCAGTTACGGGCGCCGGACAGGGGGGCTCTACACCTTC.

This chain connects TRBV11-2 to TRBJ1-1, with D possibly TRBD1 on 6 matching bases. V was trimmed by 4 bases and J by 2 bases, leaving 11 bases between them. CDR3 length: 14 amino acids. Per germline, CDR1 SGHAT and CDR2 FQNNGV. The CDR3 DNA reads TGTGCCAGCAGCTCTTGGGGGGCTAACACTGAAGCTTTCTTT. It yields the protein CASSSWGANTEAFF.

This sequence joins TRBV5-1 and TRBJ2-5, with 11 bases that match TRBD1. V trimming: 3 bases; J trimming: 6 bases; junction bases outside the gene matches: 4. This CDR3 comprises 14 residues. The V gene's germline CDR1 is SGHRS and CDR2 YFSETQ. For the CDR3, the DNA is TGCGCCAGCAGCTGGACAGGGGGCGAGCAGACCCAGTACTTC. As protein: CASSWTGGEQTQYF.

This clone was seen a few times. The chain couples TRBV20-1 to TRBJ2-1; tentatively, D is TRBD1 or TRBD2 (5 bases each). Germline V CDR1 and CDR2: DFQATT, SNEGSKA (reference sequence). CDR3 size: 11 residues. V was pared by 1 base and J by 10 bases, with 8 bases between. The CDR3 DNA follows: TGCAGTGCTAGAGTCCGGGGCGAGCAGTTCTTC. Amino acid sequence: CSARVRGEQFF.

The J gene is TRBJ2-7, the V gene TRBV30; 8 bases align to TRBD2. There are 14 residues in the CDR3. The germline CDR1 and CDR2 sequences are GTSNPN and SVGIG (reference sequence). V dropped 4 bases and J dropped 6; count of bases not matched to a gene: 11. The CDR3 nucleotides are TGTGCCTGGATGCAAATGGAGCGGGGGCTCGAGCAGTACTTC. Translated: CAWMQMERGLEQYF. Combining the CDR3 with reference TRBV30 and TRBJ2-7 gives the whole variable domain SQTIHQWPATLVQPVGSPLSLECTVEGTSNPNLYWYRQAAGRGLQLLFYSVGIGQISSEVPQNLSASRPQDRQFILSSKKLLLSDSGFYLCAWMQMERGLEQYFGPGTRLTVT.

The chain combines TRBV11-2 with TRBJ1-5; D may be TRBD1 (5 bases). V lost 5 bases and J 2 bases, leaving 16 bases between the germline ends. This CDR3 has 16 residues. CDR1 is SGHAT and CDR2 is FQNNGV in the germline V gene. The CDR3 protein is CASSNKEGEGNQPQHF. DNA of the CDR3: TGTGCCAGCAGCAATAAAGAAGGGGAAGGCAATCAGCCCCAGCATTTT.

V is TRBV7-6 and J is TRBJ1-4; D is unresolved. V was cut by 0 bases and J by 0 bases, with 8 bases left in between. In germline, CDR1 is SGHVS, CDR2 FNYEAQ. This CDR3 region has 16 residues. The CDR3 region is CASSLAGDATNEKLFF. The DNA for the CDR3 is TGTGCCAGCAGCTTAGCAGGTGATGCAACTAATGAAAAACTGTTTTTT. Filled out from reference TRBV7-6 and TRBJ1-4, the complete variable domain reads GAGVSQSPRYKVTKRGQDVALRCDPISGHVSLYWYRQALGQGPEFLTYFNYEAQQDKSGLPNDRFSAERPEGSISTLTIQRTEQRDSAMYRCASSLAGDATNEKLFFGSGTQLSVL.

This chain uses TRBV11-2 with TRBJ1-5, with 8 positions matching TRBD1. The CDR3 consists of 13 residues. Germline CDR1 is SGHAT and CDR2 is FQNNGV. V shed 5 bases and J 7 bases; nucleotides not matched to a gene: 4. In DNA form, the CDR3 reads TGTGCCAGCAGCCCGACAGGGGAGCAGCCCCAGCATTTT. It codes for CASSPTGEQPQHF.

CDR3 nucleotides: TGTGCCAGCAGCTTAGAAGGGGACGCTCCTTTGGAAAAACTGTTTTTT. Residues: CASSLEGDAPLEKLFF. The chain joins TRBV7-3 to TRBJ1-4; tentative D call: TRBD1 (5 bases). Germline loops: CDR1 SGHTA, CDR2 FQGTGA. This CDR3 is 16 amino acids long. V lost 2 bases to trimming and J lost 8 bases, with 18 bases between them.

The CDR3 DNA reads TGTGCCAGCAGCCAAGATCAGGCGGGGGCGCGTCCCAATGAGCAGTTCTTC. Translation gives CASSQDQAGARPNEQFF. The rearrangement links TRBV3-1 (or the pseudogene TRBV3-2) to TRBJ2-1; D might be TRBD2 (7 bases). The V gene's germline CDR1 is LGHDT and CDR2 YNNKEL (reference sequence). This CDR3 region has 17 residues. V lost 0 bases and J 6 bases, leaving 18 bases between the germline ends.

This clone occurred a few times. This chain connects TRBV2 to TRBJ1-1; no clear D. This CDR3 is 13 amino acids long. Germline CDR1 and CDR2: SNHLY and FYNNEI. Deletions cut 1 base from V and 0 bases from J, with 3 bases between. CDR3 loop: CASSEEVNTEAFF. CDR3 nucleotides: TGTGCCAGCAGTGAAGAGGTGAACACTGAAGCTTTCTTT.

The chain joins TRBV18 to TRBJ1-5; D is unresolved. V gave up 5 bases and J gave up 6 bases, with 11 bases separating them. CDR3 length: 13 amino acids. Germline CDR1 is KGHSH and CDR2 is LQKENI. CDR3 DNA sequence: TGTGCCAGCTCAACGAAAGGCGGTCAGCCCCAGCATTTT. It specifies CASSTKGGQPQHF.

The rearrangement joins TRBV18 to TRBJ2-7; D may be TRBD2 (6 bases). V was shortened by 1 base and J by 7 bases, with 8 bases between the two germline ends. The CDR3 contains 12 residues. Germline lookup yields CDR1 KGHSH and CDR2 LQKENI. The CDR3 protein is CASSPQAGEQYF. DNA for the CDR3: TGTGCCAGCTCACCACAGGCGGGGGAGCAGTACTTC.

For the CDR3, the DNA is TGTGCCAGCAGTGGGACAGGGGGCCAGCCCCAGCATTTT. As protein: CASSGTGGQPQHF. The chain joins TRBV25-1 to TRBJ1-5, with 11 nucleotides matching TRBD1. This CDR3 has 13 residues. The trim removed 4 bases at V and 7 bases at J, leaving 0 bases unmatched. Germline loops: CDR1 MGHDK, CDR2 SYGVNS.

In DNA, the CDR3 is TGTGCCAGCAGCGCCGCCCGCACAGCATCCTATGGCTACACCTTC. This translates into CASSAARTASYGYTF. The chain links TRBV7-2 to TRBJ1-2; no definite D call. Germline V lookup: CDR1 SGHTA, CDR2 FQGNSA. The CDR3 covers 15 residues. The V and J ends lost 5 bases and 4 bases respectively, with 17 bases between them.

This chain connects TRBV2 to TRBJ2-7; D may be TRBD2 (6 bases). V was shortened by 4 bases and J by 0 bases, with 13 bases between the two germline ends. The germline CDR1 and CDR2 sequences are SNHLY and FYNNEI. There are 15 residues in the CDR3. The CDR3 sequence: CASSGGYGSSYEQYF. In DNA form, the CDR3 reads TGTGCCAGCAGTGGTGGATACGGGAGCTCCTACGAGCAGTACTTC. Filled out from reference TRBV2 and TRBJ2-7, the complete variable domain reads EPEVTQTPSHQVTQMGQEVILRCVPISNHLYFYWYRQILGQKVEFLVSFYNNEISEKSEIFDDQFSVERPDGSNFTLKIRSTKLEDSAMYFCASSGGYGSSYEQYFGPGTRLTVT.

Written as DNA, the CDR3 is TGTGCCAGCAGCCTACAGACAGGACTAGCCAAAAACATTCAGTACTTC. Its protein is CASSLQTGLAKNIQYF. The chain links TRBV7-2 to TRBJ2-4; a weak D match, TRBD1 (6 bases). Deletions cut 5 bases from V and 0 bases from J, with 14 bases between. Germline CDR1 and CDR2: SGHTA and FQGNSA. The CDR3 length is 16 residues.

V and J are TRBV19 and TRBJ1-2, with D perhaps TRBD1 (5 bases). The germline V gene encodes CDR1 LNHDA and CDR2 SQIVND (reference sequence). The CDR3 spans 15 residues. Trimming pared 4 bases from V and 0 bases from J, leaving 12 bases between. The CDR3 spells CASSRATVANYGYTF. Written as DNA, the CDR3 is TGTGCCAGTAGTAGGGCGACAGTAGCTAACTATGGCTACACCTTC.